The present T cell receptor beta chain was sequenced within a study of PD-1 blockade in classical Hodgkin lymphoma (dated by TCRdb to 2020 to 2021). In the study overall: Nivolumab dosing was 3 mg/kg intravenously every 2 weeks, continuing until either disease progression or unacceptable toxicity. The study used TCR beta sequencing and CyTOF to define a peripheral blood immune signature of response to PD-1 blockade in classical Hodgkin lymphoma.

The research as a whole found: Baseline TCR diversity was reported to be lower in newly diagnosed patients than in healthy donors, and even lower in relapsed/refractory patients. By C4D1, a significant rise was seen in CD4+ TCR diversity but not in CD8+ TCR diversity (p=0.0027 vs p=0.16), and the rise was most apparent among complete responders (p=0.02). The study was limited to a single clinical trial cohort, and causes of repertoire differences, possibly disease activity or prior therapy, remained undefined. Diversity was lower in patients who began nivolumab less than 1 year after ASCT, so these patients were left out of later analyses to avoid confounding by immune reconstitution. Among trial patients, those achieving complete response had baseline diversity similar to that of newly diagnosed patients, while diversity was significantly lower in partial responders and progressors.

The Qiagen DNeasy kit was used to extract genomic DNA from unsorted PBMCs and from the negatively selected CD4+ and CD8+ fractions. TCR beta CDR3 regions were amplified by immunoSEQ multiplex PCR using primers annealing to V and J segments. Amplification bias was minimized using a synthetic immune receptor repertoire, and residual bias was removed computationally after sequencing. As for the original processing: Custom Python scripts were used to quantify repertoire diversity as the Shannon entropy index. The unsorted, CD4+ and CD8+ repertoires were each analyzed separately, with the exception of combined analyses, where CD4+ and CD8+ sequences were merged in silico. A clone was considered expanded if an increase in frequency of at least 2-fold after treatment relative to C1D1 was found, and a pseudocount of 0.5 was applied to clones undetected at baseline. Singleton clones were defined as clones with 0 or 1 copy at C1D1, and non-singleton clones were defined as clones with 2 or more copies. Clones expanded in unsorted samples were assigned a CD4+, CD8+ or unknown annotation through matching of protein sequences in sorted samples from the same patient. Wilcoxon tests on paired samples were used to test changes in diversity from C1D1 to C4D1. TCRdb took over this immuneACCESS table, retaining in-frame rearrangements with V and J assigned. Such tables are incomplete; in checked studies, under half of the missing clones stem from an unresolved V gene, and the remainder is unexplained. V and J calls plus clone size are reproduced from that table; the DNA served to infer D and trimming. The sample table lists approximately 90,000 clones, 85% to 95% of them with a count of one. The ten biggest clones cover approximately 2.5% of the sample.

A remark on this clone: Its binding antigen is unknown. Base qualities are not recorded, but no much larger clone differs from it by a single base.

CDR1 and CDR2 (SNHLY, FYNNEI) derive from the germline V gene. The CDR3 starts with the cysteine, ends with the phenylalanine, and has 15 residues. CDR3 DNA is the only sequence kept; it has 45 bases, read in frame from the first base. The junction carries 20 bases between V and J, which are trimmed by 6 bases and 5 bases respectively. In the paper's terms, the time point label means: cycle 2 day 1 (C2D1) of nivolumab. Every trial patient had relapsed after autologous stem cell transplantation, and cohorts A, B and C differed in prior brentuximab vedotin exposure. A total of over 55 patients with relapsed/refractory classical Hodgkin lymphoma made up the trial cohort, and each patient's best overall response was complete response, partial response or progressive disease. In the multi-cohort phase II CheckMate 205 trial, trial patients received single-agent nivolumab. An independent review committee assessed best overall response using the 2007 International Working Group response criteria. Trial PBMCs were collected immediately before nivolumab initiation (C1D1) and during therapy at cycle 2 day 1 and cycle 4 day 1. Peripheral blood was collected in 8 mL Vacutainer Cell Preparation Tubes, from which PBMCs were isolated by centrifugation and then cryopreserved.

This specimen was peripheral blood mononuclear cells (PBMCs), taken before the second cycle of nivolumab. The sequence derives from a human donor with classical Hodgkin lymphoma. The chain is made from TRBV2 and TRBJ2-7; matching of 6 bases hints at TRBD1 as the D gene. The base sequence is TGTGCCAGCAGGCGTTCTACAGGGAATTCTCACGAGCAGTACTTC. Translation gives CASRRSTGNSHEQYF.